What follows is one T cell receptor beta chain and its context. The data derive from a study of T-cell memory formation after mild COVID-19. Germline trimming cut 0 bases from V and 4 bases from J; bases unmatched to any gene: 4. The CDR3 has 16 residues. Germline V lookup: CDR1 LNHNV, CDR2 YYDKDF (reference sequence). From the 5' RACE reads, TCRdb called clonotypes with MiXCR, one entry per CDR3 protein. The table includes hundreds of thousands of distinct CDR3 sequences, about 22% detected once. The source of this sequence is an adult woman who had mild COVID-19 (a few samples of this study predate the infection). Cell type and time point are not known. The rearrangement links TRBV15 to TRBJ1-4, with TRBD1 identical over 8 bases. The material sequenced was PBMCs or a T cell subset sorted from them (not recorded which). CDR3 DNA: TGTGCCACCAGCAGAGAGGACAGGGCGAATAATGAAAAACTGTTTTTT. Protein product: CATSREDRANNEKLFF. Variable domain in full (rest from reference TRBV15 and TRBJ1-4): DAMVIQNPRYQVTQFGKPVTLSCSQTLNHNVMYWYQQKSSQAPKLLFHYYDKDFNNEADTPDNFQSRRPNTSFCFLDIRSPGLGDTAMYLCATSREDRANNEKLFFGSGTQLSVL.